This T cell receptor (beta chain) was sequenced for a study of cytomegalovirus exposure and HLA in healthy donors. Study summary: Findings of an earlier analysis included more than 90 million unique TCR beta sequences from 200 million or so T cells.

Turning to this clone: Its target is not known.

Trimming shortened V by 4 bases and J by 2 bases, and 14 bases separated the two germline ends. The germline CDR1 and CDR2 sequences are MDHEN and SYDVKM. CDR3 length equals 16 residues. PCR used 60 Vbeta primers and 13 Jbeta primers. Only in-frame clones appear in the TCRdb table, and some are missing; sequencing was by immunoSEQ multiplex PCR. The data show 200,000 to 250,000 clones, 77% seen once. Study findings and constraints: It was shown in a later analysis that HLA-associated TCR beta chains were more clonally expanded than other, equally common chains.

The chain employs TRBV28 and TRBJ1-4; no clear D. Sequencing was performed on PBMCs. This TCR was sampled from a woman aged 60-75 years in good health and CMV-seropositive. The CDR3 DNA sequence: TGTGCCAGCAGTTCCTCCCCGGGTGGCACTAATGAAAAACTGTTTTTT. This translates into CASSSSPGGTNEKLFF.